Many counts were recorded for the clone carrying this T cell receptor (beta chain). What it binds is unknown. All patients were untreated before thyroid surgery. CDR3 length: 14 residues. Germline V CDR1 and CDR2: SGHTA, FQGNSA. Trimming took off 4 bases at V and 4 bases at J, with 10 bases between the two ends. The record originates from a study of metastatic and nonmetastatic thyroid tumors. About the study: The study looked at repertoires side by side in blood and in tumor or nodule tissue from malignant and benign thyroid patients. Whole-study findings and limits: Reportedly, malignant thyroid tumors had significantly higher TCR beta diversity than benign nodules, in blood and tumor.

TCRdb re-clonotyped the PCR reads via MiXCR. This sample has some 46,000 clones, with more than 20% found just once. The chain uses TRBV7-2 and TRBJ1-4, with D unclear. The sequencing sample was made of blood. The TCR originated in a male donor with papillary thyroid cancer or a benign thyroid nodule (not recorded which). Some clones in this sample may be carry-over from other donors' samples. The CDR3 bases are TGTGCCAGCAGCTCTAACAGAGTTAATGAAAAACTGTTTTTT. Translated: CASSSNRVNEKLFF.